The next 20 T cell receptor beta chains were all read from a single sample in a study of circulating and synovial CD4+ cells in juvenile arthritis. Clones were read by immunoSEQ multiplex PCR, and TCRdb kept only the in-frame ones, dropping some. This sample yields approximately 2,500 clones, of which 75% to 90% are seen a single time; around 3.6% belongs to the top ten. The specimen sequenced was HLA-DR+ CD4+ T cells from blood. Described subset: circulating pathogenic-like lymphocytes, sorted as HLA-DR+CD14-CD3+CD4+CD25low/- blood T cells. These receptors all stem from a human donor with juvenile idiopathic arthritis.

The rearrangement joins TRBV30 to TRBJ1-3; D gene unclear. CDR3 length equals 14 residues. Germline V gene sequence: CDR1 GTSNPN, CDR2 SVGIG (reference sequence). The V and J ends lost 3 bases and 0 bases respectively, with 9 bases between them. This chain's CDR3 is CAWSPLGSGNTIYF. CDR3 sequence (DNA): TGTGCCTGGAGCCCCCTCGGCTCTGGAAACACCATATATTTT. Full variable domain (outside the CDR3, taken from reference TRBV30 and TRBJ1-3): SQTIHQWPATLVQPVGSPLSLECTVEGTSNPNLYWYRQAAGRGLQLLFYSVGIGQISSEVPQNLSASRPQDRQFILSSKKLLLSDSGFYLCAWSPLGSGNTIYFGEGSWLTVV.

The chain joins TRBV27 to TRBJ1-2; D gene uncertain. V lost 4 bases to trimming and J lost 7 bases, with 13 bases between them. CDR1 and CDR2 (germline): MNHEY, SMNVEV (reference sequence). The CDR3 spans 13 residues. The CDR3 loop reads CASSWVKGGGYTF. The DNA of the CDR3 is TGTGCCAGCAGTTGGGTGAAGGGAGGTGGCTACACCTTC.

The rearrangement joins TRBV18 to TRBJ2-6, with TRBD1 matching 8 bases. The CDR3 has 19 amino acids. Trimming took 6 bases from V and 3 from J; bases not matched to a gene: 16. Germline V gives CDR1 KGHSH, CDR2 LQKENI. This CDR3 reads CASSPRPTGGRNGANVLTF. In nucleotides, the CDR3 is TGTGCCAGCTCCCCTAGGCCAACAGGGGGGCGAAATGGGGCCAACGTCCTGACTTTC. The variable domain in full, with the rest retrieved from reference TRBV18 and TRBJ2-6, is NAGVMQNPRHLVRRRGQEARLRCSPMKGHSHVYWYRQLPEEGLKFMVYLQKENIIDESGMPKERFSAEFPKEGPSILRIQQVVRGDSAAYFCASSPRPTGGRNGANVLTFGAGSRLTVL.

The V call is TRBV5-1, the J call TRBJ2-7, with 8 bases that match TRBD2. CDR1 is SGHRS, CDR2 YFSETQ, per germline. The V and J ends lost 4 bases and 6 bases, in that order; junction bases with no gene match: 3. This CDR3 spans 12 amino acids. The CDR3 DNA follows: TGCGCCAGCAGCCACGGGGGGGCCGAGCAGTACTTC. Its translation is CASSHGGAEQYF.

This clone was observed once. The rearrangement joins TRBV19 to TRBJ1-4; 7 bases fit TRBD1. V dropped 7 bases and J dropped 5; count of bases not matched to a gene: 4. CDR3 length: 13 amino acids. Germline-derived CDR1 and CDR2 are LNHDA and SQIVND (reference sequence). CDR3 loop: CASTGTVNEKLFF. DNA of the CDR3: TGTGCCAGTACCGGGACAGTCAATGAAAAACTGTTTTTT.

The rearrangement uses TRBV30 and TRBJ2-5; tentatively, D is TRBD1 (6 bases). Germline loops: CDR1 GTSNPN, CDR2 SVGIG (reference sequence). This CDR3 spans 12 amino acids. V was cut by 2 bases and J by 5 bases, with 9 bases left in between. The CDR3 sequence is CAWSRGLETQYF. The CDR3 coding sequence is TGTGCCTGGAGTAGGGGGTTGGAGACCCAGTACTTC.

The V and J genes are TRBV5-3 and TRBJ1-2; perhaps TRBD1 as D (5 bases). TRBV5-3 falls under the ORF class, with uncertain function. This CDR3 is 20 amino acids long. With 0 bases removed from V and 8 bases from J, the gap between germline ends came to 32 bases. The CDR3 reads CARSLASGDRCPFVHVGYTF. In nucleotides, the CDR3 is TGTGCCAGAAGCTTGGCCTCGGGGGATCGTTGCCCCTTTGTACATGTGGGCTACACCTTC.

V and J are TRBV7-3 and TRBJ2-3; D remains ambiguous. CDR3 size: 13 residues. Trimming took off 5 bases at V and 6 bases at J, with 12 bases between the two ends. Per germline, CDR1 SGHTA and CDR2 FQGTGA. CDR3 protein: CASSPVGWDTQYF. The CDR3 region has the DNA TGTGCCAGCAGCCCGGTCGGGTGGGATACGCAGTATTTT.

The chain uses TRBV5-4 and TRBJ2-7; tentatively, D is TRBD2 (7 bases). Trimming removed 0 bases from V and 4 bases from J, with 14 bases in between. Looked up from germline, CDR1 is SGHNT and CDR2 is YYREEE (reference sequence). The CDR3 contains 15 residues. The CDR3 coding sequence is TGTGCCAGCAGCTTGGGGTCAGGGGAGGGTTACGAGCAGTACTTC. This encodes CASSLGSGEGYEQYF.

The CDR3 region has the DNA TGTGCCAGCAGTACCCCAGTTGGACAGGGGGACTATGGCTACACCTTC. Its protein is CASSTPVGQGDYGYTF. The chain uses TRBV28 and TRBJ1-2; 10 positions match TRBD1. There are 16 residues in the CDR3. With 5 bases clipped from V and 3 bases from J, the junction kept 9 bases outside the gene matches. Per the germline V gene, CDR1 is MDHEN and CDR2 is SYDVKM.

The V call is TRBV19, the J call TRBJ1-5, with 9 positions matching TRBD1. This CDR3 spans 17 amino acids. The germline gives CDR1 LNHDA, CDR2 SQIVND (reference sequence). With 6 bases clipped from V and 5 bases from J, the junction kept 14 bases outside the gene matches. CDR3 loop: CASRNRGPSARDQPQHF. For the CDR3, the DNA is TGTGCCAGTAGAAACAGGGGGCCCTCGGCCAGGGATCAGCCCCAGCATTTT.

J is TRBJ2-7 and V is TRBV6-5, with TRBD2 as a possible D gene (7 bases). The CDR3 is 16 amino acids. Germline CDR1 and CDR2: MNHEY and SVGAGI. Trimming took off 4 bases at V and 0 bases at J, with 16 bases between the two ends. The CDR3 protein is CASSSRAGALSYEQYF. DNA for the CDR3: TGTGCCAGCAGTTCCCGGGCGGGGGCCCTCTCCTACGAGCAGTACTTC.

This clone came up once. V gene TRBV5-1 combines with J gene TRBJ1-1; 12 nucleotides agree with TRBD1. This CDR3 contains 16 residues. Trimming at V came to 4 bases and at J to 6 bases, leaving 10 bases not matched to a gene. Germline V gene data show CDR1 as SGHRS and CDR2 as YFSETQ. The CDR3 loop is CASSTSPGQGASEAFF. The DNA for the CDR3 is TGCGCCAGCAGCACCTCGCCGGGACAGGGGGCCTCTGAAGCTTTCTTT.

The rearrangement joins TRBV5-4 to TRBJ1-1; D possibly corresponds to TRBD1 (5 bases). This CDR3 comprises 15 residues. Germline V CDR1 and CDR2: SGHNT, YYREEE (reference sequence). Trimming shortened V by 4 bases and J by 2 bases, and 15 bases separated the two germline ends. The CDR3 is CASSLPGGQNTEAFF. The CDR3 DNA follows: TGTGCCAGCAGCCTCCCGGGGGGTCAAAACACTGAAGCTTTCTTT.

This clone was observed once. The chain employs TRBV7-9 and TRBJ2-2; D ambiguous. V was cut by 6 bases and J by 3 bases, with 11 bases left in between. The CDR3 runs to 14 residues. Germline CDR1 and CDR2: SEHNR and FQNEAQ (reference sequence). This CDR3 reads CASRREQHTGELFF. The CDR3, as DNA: TGTGCCAGCAGACGAGAACAGCACACCGGGGAGCTGTTTTTT.

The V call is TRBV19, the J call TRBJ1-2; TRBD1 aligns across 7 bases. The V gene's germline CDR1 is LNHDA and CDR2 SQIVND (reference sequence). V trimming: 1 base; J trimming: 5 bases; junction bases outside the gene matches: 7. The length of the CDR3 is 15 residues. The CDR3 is CASSIGQGMEYGYTF. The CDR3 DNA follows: TGTGCCAGTAGTATAGGACAGGGTATGGAATATGGCTACACCTTC.

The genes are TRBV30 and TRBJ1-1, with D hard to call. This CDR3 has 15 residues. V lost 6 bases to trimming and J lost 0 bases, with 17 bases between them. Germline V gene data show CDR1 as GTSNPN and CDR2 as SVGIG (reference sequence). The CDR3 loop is CACPPGTDLNTEAFF. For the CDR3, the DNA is TGTGCCTGCCCCCCAGGAACAGATTTGAACACTGAAGCTTTCTTT.

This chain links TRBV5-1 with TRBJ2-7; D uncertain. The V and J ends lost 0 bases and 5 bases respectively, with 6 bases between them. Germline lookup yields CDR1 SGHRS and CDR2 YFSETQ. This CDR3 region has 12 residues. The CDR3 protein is CASSLGHHEQYF. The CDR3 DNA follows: TGCGCCAGCAGCTTGGGGCACCACGAGCAGTACTTC. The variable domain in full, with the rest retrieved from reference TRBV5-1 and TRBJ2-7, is KAGVTQTPRYLIKTRGQQVTLSCSPISGHRSVSWYQQTPGQGLQFLFEYFSETQRNKGNFPGRFSGRQFSNSRSEMNVSTLELGDSALYLCASSLGHHEQYFGPGTRLTVT.

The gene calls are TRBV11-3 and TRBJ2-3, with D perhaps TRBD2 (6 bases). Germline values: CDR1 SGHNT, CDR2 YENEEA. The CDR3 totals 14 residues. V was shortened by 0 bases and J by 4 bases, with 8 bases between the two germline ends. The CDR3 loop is CASSLEGGADTQYF. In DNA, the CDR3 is TGTGCCAGCAGCTTAGAAGGAGGGGCAGATACGCAGTATTTT.

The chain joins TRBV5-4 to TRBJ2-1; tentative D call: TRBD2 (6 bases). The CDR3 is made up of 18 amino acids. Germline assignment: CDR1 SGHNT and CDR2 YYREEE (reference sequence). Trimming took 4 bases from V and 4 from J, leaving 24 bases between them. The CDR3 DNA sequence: TGTGCCAGCAGCGCGGGTACTATGGGTCCCGGGGGTTACAATGAGCAGTTCTTC. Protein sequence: CASSAGTMGPGGYNEQFF.